This T cell receptor (beta chain) was documented in a study of blood T cell repertoires in COVID-19. Study at large: The cDNA or gDNA used as material had been derived from T cells, B-cell-depleted T cells, or PBMCs.

V was pared by 5 bases and J by 5 bases, with 9 bases of the junction left unmatched. Germline V CDR1 and CDR2: MNHEY, SVGAGI. The CDR3 is 14 residues long. Original methodology: For nucleated cells, counts were estimated from reference gene primer amplification. Generated by immunoSEQ multiplex PCR, the TCRdb table keeps only in-frame clones and is missing some. V and J calls and clone size are as listed in that table; D and trimming were resolved from the DNA. The sample includes tens of thousands of clones, roughly three quarters of them seen just once. Seattle patient enrollment occurred during active infection, with longitudinal follow-up thereafter.

This chain joins TRBV6-5 and TRBJ2-7; 7 nucleotides line up with TRBD1. The origin of this receptor is a man between 65 and 85 years old with COVID-19, enrolled during active disease. Sequences were obtained from peripheral blood. The CDR3 loop is CASSHRQGINEQYF. The CDR3 DNA reads as TGTGCCAGCAGTCACAGACAGGGAATAAACGAGCAGTACTTC.